The following is a T cell receptor (beta chain) sequence with its context. Its antigen is unidentified. The protocol was immunoSEQ multiplex PCR, while the TCRdb copy is restricted to in-frame clones and leaves out a portion. Of some 19,000 clones in the sample, approximately 73% are singletons; the top ten hold about 13%. This sample was included in a study of OX40 agonist ivuxolimab in advanced cancers. In the study overall: Earlier anti-PD-1, anti-PD-L1 or anti-CTLA-4 therapy was permitted; 30% to 50% had received some. Study-wide points: Both blood CD4+ and CD8+ T cells showed clonal growth by week 6 at 0.1 to 3.0 mg/kg. Mean expanded clone counts were higher in CD8+ than CD4+ T cells.

Trimming left V 5 bases short and J 3 bases short, with 17 bases between. Germline loops: CDR1 MNHNY, CDR2 SVGAGI (reference sequence). This CDR3 spans 15 amino acids. This sequence was found in an adult with an advanced solid tumor such as melanoma, head and neck, liver or kidney cancer. Sequences were derived from CD4+ or CD8+ T cells sorted from blood, sampled in a trial of the OX40 agonist ivuxolimab. The gene calls are TRBV6-6 and TRBJ2-7; perhaps TRBD1 as D (5 bases). The CDR3 nucleotides read TGTGCCAGCAGTCATCAGGGAACCGGCGGCTACGAGCAGTACTTC. Protein product: CASSHQGTGGYEQYF.